This T cell receptor beta chain was sequenced for a study of T cells in Graves' hyperthyroidism and ophthalmopathy. This clonotype was recorded many times. Stable hyperthyroidism: no ophthalmopathy progression over 18 months of follow-up. PBMCs were sourced from approximately 10 ml fresh peripheral blood. This CDR3 has 16 residues. The germline V and J ends were trimmed by 1 base and 0 bases, with 10 bases remaining between them. Germline V gives CDR1 SNHLY, CDR2 FYNNEI. RNA transcripts provided the source from which TCR beta CDR3 regions were amplified. TCR CDR3 underwent first-round RT-PCR with the HTBI primer set. MiXCR, run by TCRdb on the multiplex PCR reads, gives a single entry per CDR3 protein. Counted here are some 440,000 distinct CDR3 sequences, 15% to 17% occurring once; the ten biggest clones make up around 14%.

The J gene is TRBJ2-1, the V gene TRBV2; TRBD1 is a possible D gene (6 bases). Sequencing was done on a sample of blood. This clonotype was sampled from a woman aged 18-29 years with Graves' hyperthyroidism. As DNA, the CDR3 is TGTGCCAGCAGTGAAGGGGGGCCCAACTCCTACAATGAGCAGTTCTTC. This translates into CASSEGGPNSYNEQFF.